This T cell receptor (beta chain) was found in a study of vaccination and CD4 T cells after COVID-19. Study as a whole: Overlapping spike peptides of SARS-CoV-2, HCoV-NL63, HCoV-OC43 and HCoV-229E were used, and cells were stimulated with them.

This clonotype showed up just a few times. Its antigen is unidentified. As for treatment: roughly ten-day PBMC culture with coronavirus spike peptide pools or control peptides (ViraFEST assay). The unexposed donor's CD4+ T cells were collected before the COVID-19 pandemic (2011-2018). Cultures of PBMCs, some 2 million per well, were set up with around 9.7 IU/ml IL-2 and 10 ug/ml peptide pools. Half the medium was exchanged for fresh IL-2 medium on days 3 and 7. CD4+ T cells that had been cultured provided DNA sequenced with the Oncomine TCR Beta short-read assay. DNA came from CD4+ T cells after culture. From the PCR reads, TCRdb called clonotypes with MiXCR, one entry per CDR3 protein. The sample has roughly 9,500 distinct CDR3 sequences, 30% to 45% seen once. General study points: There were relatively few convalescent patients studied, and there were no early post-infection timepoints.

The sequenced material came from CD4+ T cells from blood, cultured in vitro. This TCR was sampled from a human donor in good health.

The CDR3 region is CASSPDSIQPQHF. The CDR3, as DNA: TGTGCCAGCAGCCCGGACAGTATCCAGCCCCAGCATTTT. V and J are TRBV6-2 or TRBV6-3 and TRBJ1-5; D is perhaps TRBD1 (6 bases). Germline CDR1 is MNHEY and CDR2 is SVGEGT. The V end lost 6 bases, the J end lost 7 bases, and 13 bases lay between the germline ends. The CDR3 length is 13 residues.